These 29 T cell receptor beta chains share one sample of origin, sequenced in a study of metastatic and nonmetastatic thyroid tumors. Thyroid surgery was preceded by no treatment in any patient. TCRdb re-clonotyped the PCR reads through MiXCR. The sample has around 19,000 clones; around 16% are singletons. The specimen sequenced was blood. The receptors were sampled from a female donor with papillary thyroid cancer or a benign thyroid nodule (not recorded which). Some clones in this sample may be carry-over from other donors' samples.

This clone was recorded at least ten times. The V and J genes are TRBV7-8 and TRBJ2-7; TRBD1 might be the D (5 bases). CDR1 is SGHVS, CDR2 FQNEAQ, per germline. This CDR3 is built from 14 residues. Trimming took 3 bases from V and 2 from J, leaving 11 bases between them. CDR3 protein: CASSFQTVPYEQYF. CDR3 DNA: TGTGCCAGCAGCTTTCAGACAGTACCCTACGAGCAGTACTTC.

The sample holds many counts of this clone. This chain links TRBV13 with TRBJ2-3, with 10 bases lining up with TRBD2. After removal of 5 bases from V and 5 bases from J, the junction contained 4 bases not matched to a gene. CDR1 and CDR2 from the germline V gene are PRHDT and FYEKMQ (reference sequence). The CDR3 has 14 amino acids. DNA of the CDR3: TGTGCCAGCAGCAGGGGACTAGCGAAAGATACGCAGTATTTT. Protein: CASSRGLAKDTQYF.

This clone was detected many times. The chain has TRBV14 and TRBJ2-7; D possibly corresponds to TRBD1 (5 bases). The CDR3 runs 16 residues. The V end was cut by 3 bases, the J end by 3 bases, with 18 bases between. Per germline, CDR1 SGHDN and CDR2 FVKESK. The CDR3 region is CASSQGQGPFFYEQYF. As DNA, the CDR3 is TGTGCCAGCAGCCAGGGTCAGGGTCCCTTTTTCTACGAGCAGTACTTC.

The V call is TRBV18, the J call TRBJ2-3; 9 nucleotides align to TRBD1. Germline CDR1 KGHSH, CDR2 LQKENI. The CDR3 is made up of 16 amino acids. Trimming took 6 bases from V and 2 from J; bases not matched to a gene: 9. The CDR3 bases are TGTGCCAGCTCCCTCCTTCGACAGGGGGTCACAGATACGCAGTATTTT. Amino acids: CASSLLRQGVTDTQYF.

The sample holds many counts of this clone. This chain joins TRBV20-1 and TRBJ2-7; a possible D gene is TRBD1 (5 bases). Trimming cost V 6 bases and J 5 bases, with 17 bases left between them. Germline loops: CDR1 DFQATT, CDR2 SNEGSKA (reference sequence). This CDR3 contains 13 residues. The CDR3 DNA follows: TGCAGTGCGCCAGGGCTCTTACACCACGAGCAGTACTTC. Translating it yields CSAPGLLHHEQYF.

This clone was counted at least ten times. The chain carries TRBV7-2 and TRBJ1-6; no firm D call. V lost 11 bases to trimming and J lost 7 bases, with 12 bases between them. Germline V gene data show CDR1 as SGHTA and CDR2 as FQGNSA. The CDR3 has 12 amino acids. The CDR3 bases are TGTGCCTCGGGTAGCGGAAATTCACCCCTCCACTTT. Translated, it gives CASGSGNSPLHF.

This clone has just one count. The J gene is TRBJ1-3, the V gene TRBV7-6; no clear D. V lost 1 base and J 4 bases, leaving 8 bases between the germline ends. This CDR3 spans 14 amino acids. In germline, CDR1 is SGHVS, CDR2 FNYEAQ. The CDR3, as DNA: TGTGCCAGCAGCTTAGGTCTTTTCGGAAACACCATATATTTT. Residues: CASSLGLFGNTIYF.

The rearrangement uses TRBV28 and TRBJ1-2; D is perhaps TRBD1 (5 bases). The CDR3 has 17 residues. Germline assignment: CDR1 MDHEN and CDR2 SYDVKM. V was shortened by 3 bases and J by 1 base, with 18 bases between the two germline ends. The DNA of the CDR3 is TGTGCCAGCAGTTTTGCGGGGCGGACCGCCATTAACTATGGCTACACCTTC. Encoded protein: CASSFAGRTAINYGYTF.

This clone was seen ten or more times. This rearrangement joins TRBV5-1 to TRBJ2-7, with a tentative D call TRBD2 (5 bases). The CDR3 runs 15 residues. CDR1 and CDR2 from the germline V gene are SGHRS and YFSETQ. Trimming took off 6 bases at V and 4 bases at J, with 20 bases between the two ends. CDR3 sequence reads: CASNDQPSGKYEQYF. The CDR3 region has the DNA TGCGCCAGCAACGACCAACCTTCGGGGAAGTACGAGCAGTACTTC.

This clone occurred many times. The rearrangement links TRBV20-1 to TRBJ2-1, with TRBD2 matching 7 bases. The CDR3 is 13 residues long. V shed 5 bases and J 5 bases; nucleotides not matched to a gene: 6. Germline CDR1 is DFQATT and CDR2 is SNEGSKA (reference sequence). The CDR3: CSASGGANNEQFF. In DNA, the CDR3 is TGCAGTGCTTCGGGAGGAGCGAACAATGAGCAGTTCTTC.

This clone has ten or more counts. V gene TRBV29-1 combines with J gene TRBJ1-1; TRBD1 aligns across 10 bases. Unmatched junction bases numbered 3, after V lost 7 bases and J lost 1 base. The germline V gene encodes CDR1 SQVTM and CDR2 ANQGSEA. This CDR3 is 13 amino acids long. Here the CDR3 reads CSARTGGNTEAFF. The CDR3 DNA follows: TGCAGCGCCCGGACAGGGGGGAACACTGAAGCTTTCTTT.

This clone has a count of ten or more. A read error is possible here, since a much larger clone lies one base away. The rearrangement joins TRBV12-3 or TRBV12-4 to TRBJ2-1; D is undetermined. This CDR3 has 13 amino acids. The CDR3 protein is CASGFSNYNEQFF. Written as DNA, the CDR3 is TGTGCCAGCGGTTTCTCTAATTACAATGAGCAGTTCTTC.

This clone was seen repeatedly, ten times or more. A read error is possible here, since a much larger clone lies one base away. V and J are TRBV5-1 and TRBJ1-1, with D maybe TRBD1 (6 bases). Germline CDR1 SGHRS, CDR2 YFSETQ. The V gene lost 2 bases and the J gene lost 6 bases, with 14 bases spanning the gap. The CDR3 covers 14 residues. The CDR3 loop is CASSLDPGDAEAFF. CDR3 sequence (DNA): TGCGCCAGCAGCTTAGACCCAGGGGACGCTGAAGCTTTCTTT.

The chain has TRBV11-1 and TRBJ1-1; no firm D call. The germline V and J ends were trimmed by 0 bases and 7 bases, with 6 bases remaining between them. From germline, CDR1 is SGHAT and CDR2 FQDESV (reference sequence). There are 12 residues in the CDR3. For the CDR3, the DNA is TGTGCCAGCAGCTTAGCTGGCAGTGAAGCTTTCTTT. This translates into CASSLAGSEAFF.

This clone was recorded many times. Germline is not matched at one junction end, which may reflect a read error. The J gene is TRBJ2-7, the V gene TRBV5-4; possible D gene TRBD1, 7 bases. In germline, CDR1 is SGHNT, CDR2 YYREEE (reference sequence). The CDR3 spans 14 residues. CDR3 DNA sequence: TGTTCCAGCAGCCGCGGGGACAGACCCTACGAGCAGTACTTC. Translating it yields CSSSRGDRPYEQYF.

This clone was detected ten times or more. The chain recombines TRBV28 with TRBJ1-3; D uncertain. Germline V lookup: CDR1 MDHEN, CDR2 SYDVKM. The CDR3 is 14 amino acids. Trimming removed 7 bases at V and 2 bases at J, with 12 bases between. The CDR3 region has the DNA TGTGCCAGCAACCCGGGTGGGACTGGAAACACCATATATTTT. It is translated as CASNPGGTGNTIYF.

By its share, this clone is medium-sized. The chain couples TRBV20-1 to TRBJ2-5; 8 bases agree with TRBD2. CDR1 and CDR2 (germline): DFQATT, SNEGSKA (reference sequence). The CDR3 covers 15 residues. The V and J ends lost 4 bases and 5 bases, in that order; junction bases with no gene match: 12. Here the CDR3 DNA reads TGCAGTGCTAAGGGGAAAAGCGGGAGTGGGGAGACCCAGTACTTC. It encodes CSAKGKSGSGETQYF.

This clone was counted at least ten times. V and J are TRBV7-2 and TRBJ2-1, with TRBD2 matching 9 bases. The germline gives CDR1 SGHTA, CDR2 FQGNSA. V was pared by 1 base and J by 6 bases, with 4 bases of the junction left unmatched. This CDR3 has 15 residues. The CDR3 DNA is TGTGCCAGCAGCTTAGGCGGGAGGGGGAGCAATGAGCAGTTCTTC. Its protein is CASSLGGRGSNEQFF.

The CDR3 bases are TGTGCCAGCAGCCGTTACGGGGGGGCCGGCGAGACCCAGTACTTC. Translation: CASSRYGGAGETQYF. This chain connects TRBV5-6 to TRBJ2-5; TRBD2 aligns across 8 bases. Germline assignment: CDR1 SGHDT and CDR2 YYEEEE. Trimming cost V 4 bases and J 5 bases; bases outside gene matches: 10. The CDR3 runs 15 residues.

This clone was counted many times. The V and J genes are TRBV3-1 and TRBJ2-7, with TRBD2 matching 7 bases. V lost 4 bases to trimming and J lost 1 base; unmatched junction nucleotides: 10. CDR3 length: 16 amino acids. Germline-derived CDR1 and CDR2 are LGHDT and YNNKEL (reference sequence). DNA for the CDR3: TGTGCCAGCAGCCCGGCTAGCGGAAGATTATCCTACGAGCAGTACTTC. Protein sequence: CASSPASGRLSYEQYF.

This clone was counted many times. CDR3 DNA sequence: TGTGCCAGCAGCTTAGGGCTAGCGACCTACGAGCAGTACTTC. As protein: CASSLGLATYEQYF. The chain is built from TRBV7-2 and TRBJ2-7; D may be TRBD2 (6 bases). Germline-derived CDR1 and CDR2 are SGHTA and FQGNSA. There are 14 residues in the CDR3. With 1 base removed from V and 2 bases from J, the gap between germline ends came to 9 bases.

The chain links TRBV5-6 to TRBJ2-6; D is unclear. CDR3 length: 15 residues. Germline V CDR1 and CDR2: SGHDT, YYEEEE. V shed 0 bases and J shed 1 base, with 5 bases lying between them. This chain's CDR3 is CASSLGSSGANVLTF. The DNA for the CDR3 is TGTGCCAGCAGCTTGGGTTCTTCTGGGGCCAACGTCCTGACTTTC.

The sample holds many counts of this clone. The chain links TRBV5-1 to TRBJ2-1; D gene ambiguous. Germline CDR1 SGHRS, CDR2 YFSETQ. Trimming left V 0 bases short and J 0 bases short, with 10 bases between. The CDR3 sequence is 16 residues long. The CDR3 protein is CASSLGDMSSYNEQFF. CDR3 coding DNA: TGCGCCAGCAGCTTGGGTGACATGAGCTCCTACAATGAGCAGTTCTTC.

This clone showed up many times. A much bigger clone sits one base away, suggesting this may be a read error. V and J are TRBV19 and TRBJ2-1; 8 bases match TRBD2. Trimming removed 4 bases from V and 5 bases from J; junction bases left unmatched: 13. The CDR3 has 17 residues. Germline CDR1 LNHDA, CDR2 SQIVND (reference sequence). In DNA form, the CDR3 reads TGTGCCAGTAGTACCTGGGGGGAGCGGGAGCAAGACAATGAGCAGTTCTTC. Amino acid sequence: CASSTWGEREQDNEQFF.

This clone was counted only a few times. One base away lies a much larger clone, so this may be a sequencing read error. The V call is TRBV5-6, the J call TRBJ2-1, with D uncertain. Germline lookup yields CDR1 SGHDT and CDR2 YYEEEE. The CDR3 consists of 15 residues. DNA of the CDR3: TGTGCCAGCAGCCCCGGGCCGAGCTCCCACAATGAGCAGTTCTTC. This sequence encodes CASSPGPSSHNEQFF.

The table lists this clone with many counts. This chain connects TRBV30 to TRBJ1-5, with a tentative D call TRBD1 (5 bases). Trimming took off 1 base at V and 2 bases at J, with 12 bases between the two ends. The V gene's germline CDR1 is GTSNPN and CDR2 SVGIG (reference sequence). The CDR3 consists of 15 residues. The DNA of the CDR3 is TGTGCCTGGAGTGATCCTGCGGGGGGCAATCAGCCCCAGCATTTT. Residues: CAWSDPAGGNQPQHF.

This clone appeared once. V is TRBV3-1 and J is TRBJ2-2; 9 bases agree with TRBD1. V dropped 1 base and J dropped 3; count of bases not matched to a gene: 0. The CDR3 contains 15 residues. In germline, CDR1 is LGHDT, CDR2 YNNKEL (reference sequence). The chain's CDR3 is CASSQGDRDTGELFF. CDR3 sequence (DNA): TGTGCCAGCAGCCAAGGGGACAGGGACACCGGGGAGCTGTTTTTT.

This clone appeared many times. This rearrangement joins TRBV28 to TRBJ1-2; D uncertain. Germline values: CDR1 MDHEN, CDR2 SYDVKM. The CDR3 consists of 13 residues. V lost 4 bases and J lost 3, with 9 bases in between. The CDR3 region has the DNA TGTGCCAGCAGTTCCGAGGAGGACTATGGCTACACCTTC. Translating it yields CASSSEEDYGYTF.

In this sample, this clone turned up many times. This rearrangement joins TRBV28 to TRBJ2-7, with TRBD1 identical over 7 bases. CDR1 is MDHEN, CDR2 SYDVKM, per germline. The V gene end was trimmed by 3 bases and the J gene end by 3 bases; junction bases not matched to a gene: 17. This CDR3 has 18 amino acids. The CDR3 region has the DNA TGTGCCAGCAGTTTCCTTCTCGAAACAGGGGCCATGAACTACGAGCAGTACTTC. Protein: CASSFLLETGAMNYEQYF.